A single sample gave rise to the 27 T cell receptor beta chains below, sequenced in a study of blood T cells in healthy people across ages. The second PCR ran about 6 to 11 cycles with a sample-barcoded 5' primer and J-beta primers. TCRdb reanalysed the 5' RACE reads using MiXCR and keeps one entry per CDR3 protein. The data hold 550,000 to 600,000 distinct CDR3 sequences, with 45% to 55% observed a single time. The specimen sequenced was blood. The receptors were gathered from a man older than 75 in good health.

The rearrangement links TRBV20-1 to TRBJ2-7, with 14 bases that match TRBD2. The V and J ends lost 6 bases and 3 bases, in that order; junction bases with no gene match: 7. In germline, CDR1 is DFQATT, CDR2 SNEGSKA (reference sequence). CDR3 size: 15 residues. In DNA, the CDR3 is TGCAGTGCAAGAAGAGGGACTAGCGGGGGCTACGAGCAGTACTTC. This encodes CSARRGTSGGYEQYF.

This clonotype showed up just once. A junction end diverges from the germline sequence, so it may reflect a read error. V usage is TRBV6-1 and J usage is TRBJ1-1, with no clear D. The CDR3 contains 12 residues. Germline CDR1 reads MNHNS; CDR2 reads SASEGT. The CDR3 DNA reads as TGTGCCAGCAGGGAAGTGTACACTGAAGCTTTCTTT. Its translation: CASREVYTEAFF.

The V and J genes are TRBV29-1 and TRBJ2-5; 9 nucleotides line up with TRBD1. Trimming took 7 bases from V and 0 from J; bases not matched to a gene: 6. This CDR3 is 14 amino acids long. Looked up from germline, CDR1 is SQVTM and CDR2 is ANQGSEA. The CDR3 loop reads CSARDREHQETQYF. CDR3 coding DNA: TGCAGCGCCCGGGACAGGGAACACCAAGAGACCCAGTACTTC.

This clonotype was picked up a small number of times. The V and J genes are TRBV4-2 and TRBJ2-7, with a tentative D call TRBD1 (5 bases). This CDR3 is 14 amino acids long. Trimming shortened V by 4 bases and J by 2 bases, and 12 bases separated the two germline ends. The germline CDR1 and CDR2 sequences are LGHNA and YNFKEQ. CDR3 in amino acids: CASSLRVPPYEQYF. The CDR3 region has the DNA TGTGCCAGCAGCCTCAGGGTGCCACCCTACGAGCAGTACTTC.

The chain uses TRBV11-2 and TRBJ1-1; TRBD1 matches 7 bases. The germline CDR1 and CDR2 sequences are SGHAT and FQNNGV. The CDR3 has 14 amino acids. Trimming removed 3 bases from V and 4 bases from J; junction bases left unmatched: 5. As DNA, the CDR3 is TGTGCCAGCAGCTTCAACAGGGGAGGCACTGAAGCTTTCTTT. Protein: CASSFNRGGTEAFF.

V gene TRBV28 combines with J gene TRBJ1-2; D gene uncertain. Between the trimmed V and J ends, which lost 5 bases and 8 bases, there was a span of 12 bases. The CDR3 loop spans 12 amino acids. Germline CDR1 is MDHEN and CDR2 is SYDVKM. The CDR3 coding sequence is TGTGCCAGCAGTACCGGGAGGCGCGGCTACACCTTC. This gives the protein CASSTGRRGYTF.

This chain uses TRBV9 with TRBJ1-1; 10 bases line up with TRBD1. CDR3 length: 15 residues. The junction had 4 bases not matched to a gene; V was cut back by 3 bases and J by 2 bases. Germline CDR1 is SGDLS and CDR2 is YYNGEE. CDR3 loop: CASSGQGASNTEAFF. CDR3 DNA sequence: TGTGCCAGCAGCGGACAGGGGGCGAGTAACACTGAAGCTTTCTTT. Filled out from reference TRBV9 and TRBJ1-1, the complete variable domain reads DSGVTQTPKHLITATGQRVTLRCSPRSGDLSVYWYQQSLDQGLQFLIQYYNGEERAKGNILERFSAQQFPDLHSELNLSSLELGDSALYFCASSGQGASNTEAFFGQGTRLTVV.

The genes are TRBV24-1 and TRBJ1-5; D unclear. Trimming removed 3 bases from V and 6 bases from J, with 11 bases in between. The CDR3 runs 14 residues. In germline, CDR1 is KGHDR, CDR2 SFDVKD. The CDR3 DNA follows: TGTGCCACCAGTGATGGGCAGGACCGTCAGCCCCAGCATTTT. Translating it yields CATSDGQDRQPQHF.

This clonotype came up a few times. The chain combines TRBV2 with TRBJ1-2; a weak D match, TRBD1 (5 bases). V lost 4 bases, J lost 5 bases, and 5 bases lay in between. Per the germline V gene, CDR1 is SNHLY and CDR2 is FYNNEI. This CDR3 is built from 11 residues. The CDR3 sequence is CASSGQYGYTF. The CDR3 nucleotides are TGTGCCAGCAGTGGACAGTATGGCTACACCTTC. Full variable domain (missing parts from reference TRBV2 and TRBJ1-2): EPEVTQTPSHQVTQMGQEVILRCVPISNHLYFYWYRQILGQKVEFLVSFYNNEISEKSEIFDDQFSVERPDGSNFTLKIRSTKLEDSAMYFCASSGQYGYTFGSGTRLTVV.

This chain uses TRBV12-3 or TRBV12-4 with TRBJ2-4, with D perhaps given as TRBD1 or TRBD2 (5 bases each). V lost 6 bases to trimming and J lost 2 bases, with 20 bases between them. The CDR3 extends over 17 amino acids. The chain's CDR3 is CASSPIGTQLTKNIQYF. The CDR3, as DNA: TGTGCCAGCAGCCCAATTGGGACGCAGCTAACCAAAAACATTCAGTACTTC.

This chain joins TRBV4-2 and TRBJ2-7; D possibly corresponds to TRBD1 (6 bases). With 1 base removed from V and 2 bases from J, the gap between germline ends came to 15 bases. The CDR3 totals 16 residues. Germline values: CDR1 LGHNA, CDR2 YNFKEQ. CDR3 nucleotide sequence: TGTGCCAGCAGCCAAGGAGGACAGTTAAACCCCTACGAGCAGTACTTC. Amino acids: CASSQGGQLNPYEQYF.

The chain recombines TRBV5-1 with TRBJ2-1; D is ambiguous. The ends were cut back, 0 bases at V and 6 bases at J, with 7 bases in the middle. This CDR3 is 13 amino acids long. CDR1 and CDR2 (germline): SGHRS, YFSETQ. CDR3 protein: CASSLEPANEQFF. The DNA of the CDR3 is TGCGCCAGCAGCTTGGAACCGGCCAATGAGCAGTTCTTC. Full variable domain (outside the CDR3, taken from reference TRBV5-1 and TRBJ2-1): KAGVTQTPRYLIKTRGQQVTLSCSPISGHRSVSWYQQTPGQGLQFLFEYFSETQRNKGNFPGRFSGRQFSNSRSEMNVSTLELGDSALYLCASSLEPANEQFFGPGTRLTVL.

The DNA of the CDR3 is TGCGCCAGCAGCTTGGTTGGCGGTTTCACAGATACGCAGTATTTT. This translates into CASSLVGGFTDTQYF. The genes are TRBV5-1 and TRBJ2-3; no reliable D call. This CDR3 has 15 residues. Per the germline V gene, CDR1 is SGHRS and CDR2 is YFSETQ. Trimming stripped 0 bases from V and 2 bases from J, with 10 bases between.

This chain uses TRBV7-6 with TRBJ2-7; the D gene is possibly TRBD1 (6 bases). There are 15 residues in the CDR3. The germline V and J ends were trimmed by 5 bases and 6 bases, with 20 bases remaining between them. Germline V CDR1 and CDR2: SGHVS, FNYEAQ. CDR3 sequence (DNA): TGTGCCAGCAGCCACATGGGGGCCGGTTCTGGCGAGCAGTACTTC. Translation gives CASSHMGAGSGEQYF.

The chain links TRBV5-1 to TRBJ1-6; D gene uncertain. The CDR3 extends over 15 amino acids. Trimming removed 4 bases at V and 9 bases at J, with 17 bases between. Per germline, CDR1 SGHRS and CDR2 YFSETQ. The CDR3 here is CASSVASDGISPLHF. CDR3 DNA sequence: TGCGCCAGCAGCGTGGCGTCGGATGGAATTTCACCCCTCCACTTT.

This clonotype was counted ten times or more. The chain recombines TRBV6-6 with TRBJ2-7, with 7 bases lining up with TRBD2. Trimming removed 0 bases from V and 7 bases from J; junction bases left unmatched: 9. The CDR3 loop spans 15 amino acids. The germline CDR1 and CDR2 sequences are MNHNY and SVGAGI (reference sequence). As DNA, the CDR3 is TGTGCCAGCAGTTACTCTCTACTAGCGTCCAATGAGCAGTACTTC. It yields the protein CASSYSLLASNEQYF.

The chain couples TRBV5-1 to TRBJ2-5, with D perhaps matching TRBD1 (5 bases). This CDR3 contains 15 residues. V lost 0 bases to trimming and J lost 2 bases, with 11 bases between them. The germline CDR1 and CDR2 sequences are SGHRS and YFSETQ. In nucleotides, the CDR3 is TGCGCCAGCAGCTTGGCGAGACAGCTACAAGAGACCCAGTACTTC. Protein: CASSLARQLQETQYF.

The chain couples TRBV20-1 to TRBJ1-2, with 8 bases lining up with TRBD1. The CDR3 totals 14 residues. From germline, CDR1 is DFQATT and CDR2 SNEGSKA (reference sequence). Trimming removed 6 bases from V and 8 bases from J; junction bases left unmatched: 14. CDR3 DNA: TGCAGTGCCGACAGGGGAAATTTTAATGGAGGCTACACCTTC. Translation gives CSADRGNFNGGYTF.

For the CDR3, the DNA is TGTGCCAGCAGCCGACATCTTAGCAATCAGCCCCAGCATTTT. Amino acids: CASSRHLSNQPQHF. This sequence joins TRBV3-1 and TRBJ1-5; D remains unclear. The CDR3 extends over 14 amino acids. The germline V gene encodes CDR1 LGHDT and CDR2 YNNKEL (reference sequence). Trimming pared 4 bases from V and 0 bases from J, leaving 7 bases between.

The J gene is TRBJ2-5, the V gene TRBV29-1; no firm D call. Deletions cut 4 bases from V and 4 bases from J, with 13 bases between. CDR3 length: 13 residues. Germline CDR1 is SQVTM and CDR2 is ANQGSEA. CDR3 loop: CSVGAWVGETQYF. The CDR3 DNA sequence: TGCAGCGTTGGGGCGTGGGTAGGAGAGACCCAGTACTTC.

The chain links TRBV10-3 to TRBJ2-6; D perhaps matches TRBD1 (5 bases). The CDR3 runs to 16 residues. V was pared by 0 bases and J by 1 base, with 7 bases between. Germline V gene data show CDR1 as ENHRY and CDR2 as SYGVKD. The CDR3 DNA reads TGTGCCATCAGTGAGTCGGCAGGGTCTGGGGCCAACGTCCTGACTTTC. This sequence encodes CAISESAGSGANVLTF.

There are many counts of this clonotype. This sequence joins TRBV6-6 and TRBJ1-2; weak D call: TRBD1 (5 bases). CDR1 is MNHNY, CDR2 SVGAGI, per germline (reference sequence). V was shortened by 7 bases and J by 5 bases, with 23 bases between the two germline ends. This CDR3 spans 16 amino acids. CDR3 protein: CASIQITDSTEYGYTF. In DNA, the CDR3 is TGTGCCAGCATCCAGATAACTGACAGTACGGAGTATGGCTACACCTTC.

A remark on this clonotype: A read error may be the cause here, since a much bigger clone is one base away. The V and J genes are TRBV7-9 and TRBJ2-7, with D possibly matching TRBD2 (6 bases). Per the germline V gene, CDR1 is SEHNR and CDR2 is FQNEAQ (reference sequence). CDR3 length equals 15 residues. The CDR3 sequence is CASNLAGGTQNEQYF. The CDR3 DNA reads TGTGCCAGCAACTTAGCTGGGGGGACGCAAAACGAGCAGTACTTC.

The sample holds a few counts of this clonotype. CDR3 region: CSARGYQETQYF. CDR3 DNA sequence: TGCAGTGCTCGCGGGTACCAAGAGACCCAGTACTTC. The V and J genes are TRBV20-1 and TRBJ2-5; tentatively, D is TRBD2 (5 bases). The germline V and J ends were trimmed by 5 bases and 0 bases, with 7 bases remaining between them. This CDR3 is built from 12 residues. CDR1 and CDR2 (germline): DFQATT, SNEGSKA (reference sequence).

V and J are TRBV11-1 and TRBJ2-1; TRBD1 might be the D (6 bases). CDR1 is SGHAT and CDR2 is FQDESV in the germline V gene (reference sequence). V lost 5 bases, J lost 13 bases, and 12 bases lay in between. This CDR3 contains 11 residues. The CDR3 loop reads CASSQGSFQFF. The DNA of the CDR3 is TGTGCCAGCAGCCAGGGGAGCTTCCAGTTCTTC.

This sequence joins TRBV10-2 and TRBJ2-1; 12 nucleotides line up with TRBD2. Germline values: CDR1 WSHSY, CDR2 SAAADI. The CDR3 totals 16 residues. Unmatched junction bases numbered 6, after V lost 5 bases and J lost 4 bases. The CDR3 loop is CASSRSSGGEYNEQFF. CDR3 nucleotides: TGCGCCAGCAGTAGATCTAGCGGGGGGGAGTACAATGAGCAGTTCTTC.

In its sample, this clonotype was seen a few times. The rearrangement uses TRBV7-2 and TRBJ2-1, with D maybe TRBD2 (6 bases). The CDR3 spans 15 residues. Germline V gene data show CDR1 as SGHTA and CDR2 as FQGNSA. The V end lost 2 bases, the J end lost 14 bases, and 22 bases lay between the germline ends. CDR3 amino acids: CASSLSTGTYQMEFF. As DNA, the CDR3 is TGTGCCAGCAGCTTAAGTACCGGGACTTACCAAATGGAGTTCTTC. Full variable domain (remainder filled in from reference TRBV7-2 and TRBJ2-1): GAGVSQSPSNKVTEKGKDVELRCDPISGHTALYWYRQSLGQGLEFLIYFQGNSAPDKSGLPSDRFSAERTGGSVSTLTIQRTQQEDSAVYLCASSLSTGTYQMEFFGPGTRLTVL.